This T cell receptor beta chain appears in the sequencing data of a study of PD-1 blockade in classical Hodgkin lymphoma. At the level of the study: The nivolumab dose that patients received was 3 mg/kg, given intravenously every 2 weeks.

Overall study results and limits: Whoever responded completely had baseline diversity much like that seen in newly diagnosed patients. Whereas CD4+ TCR diversity had risen significantly by C4D1, CD8+ TCR diversity had not.

The protocol was immunoSEQ multiplex PCR, while the TCRdb copy is restricted to in-frame clones and leaves out a portion. This table has about 17,000 clones, about 81% appearing once. Note on this clone: Its matching antigen is unknown.

All patients experienced relapse after autologous stem cell transplantation, and brentuximab vedotin exposure was variable. The patients, who had relapsed/refractory classical Hodgkin lymphoma, achieved best responses of complete response, partial response or progressive disease. Trimming left V 0 bases short and J 3 bases short, with 3 bases between. CDR3 length: 12 residues. The germline CDR1 and CDR2 sequences are MDHEN and SYDVKM. This specimen consisted of peripheral blood mononuclear cells (PBMCs), obtained at baseline. The rearrangement uses TRBV28 and TRBJ2-7, with D uncertain. This TCR was recovered from a human donor with classical Hodgkin lymphoma. CDR3 in amino acids: CASSLWSYEQYF. CDR3 in DNA: TGTGCCAGCAGTTTATGGAGCTACGAGCAGTACTTC.